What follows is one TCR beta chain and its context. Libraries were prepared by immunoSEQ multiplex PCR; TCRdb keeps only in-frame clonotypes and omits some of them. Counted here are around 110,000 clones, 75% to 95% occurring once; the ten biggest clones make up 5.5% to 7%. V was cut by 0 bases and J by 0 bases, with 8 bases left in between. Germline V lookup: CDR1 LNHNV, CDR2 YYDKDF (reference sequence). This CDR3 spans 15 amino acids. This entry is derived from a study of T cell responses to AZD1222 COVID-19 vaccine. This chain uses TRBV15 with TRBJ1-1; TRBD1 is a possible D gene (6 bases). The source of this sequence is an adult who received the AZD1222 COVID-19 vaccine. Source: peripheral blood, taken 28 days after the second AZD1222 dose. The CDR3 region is CATSREQGVNTEAFF. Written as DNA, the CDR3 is TGTGCCACCAGCAGAGAACAGGGTGTGAACACTGAAGCTTTCTTT.